The 19 T cell receptor beta chains below were found in one sample sequenced in a study of T cell responses to AZD1222 COVID-19 vaccine. Only in-frame clones appear in the TCRdb table, and some are missing; sequencing was by immunoSEQ multiplex PCR. Altogether about 160,000 clones are present, 88% being singletons, with the ten largest covering approximately 4.5%. Here the sequenced sample was peripheral blood, taken 28 days after the second AZD1222 dose. All receptors come from an adult who received the AZD1222 COVID-19 vaccine.

The gene calls are TRBV9 and TRBJ2-3; no clear D. This CDR3 has 13 amino acids. V lost 4 bases, J lost 2 bases, and 8 bases lay in between. The V gene's germline CDR1 is SGDLS and CDR2 YYNGEE. The CDR3 spells CASSPRDTDTQYF. In DNA form, the CDR3 reads TGTGCCAGCAGCCCCCGAGACACAGATACGCAGTATTTT.

The rearrangement joins TRBV7-2 to TRBJ2-1, with TRBD1 as a possible D gene (6 bases). CDR3 length equals 14 residues. Germline loops: CDR1 SGHTA, CDR2 FQGNSA. Trimming took 5 bases from V and 8 from J, leaving 16 bases between them. The CDR3 reads CASSAGTPGHEQFF. CDR3 nucleotides: TGTGCCAGCAGCGCCGGGACACCCGGCCATGAGCAGTTCTTC.

This rearrangement joins TRBV7-2 to TRBJ1-4, with unresolved D. From germline, CDR1 is SGHTA and CDR2 FQGNSA. The CDR3 covers 15 residues. Trimming left V 6 bases short and J 3 bases short, with 14 bases between. The chain's CDR3 is CASSPGNTANEKLFF. The CDR3 DNA sequence: TGTGCCAGCAGTCCCGGGAATACCGCTAATGAAAAACTGTTTTTT.

V and J are TRBV4-3 and TRBJ1-2; D perhaps matches TRBD1 (5 bases). The V end was cut by 0 bases, the J end by 4 bases, with 12 bases between. Germline lookup yields CDR1 LGHNA and CDR2 YSLEER. There are 15 residues in the CDR3. CDR3 coding DNA: TGCGCCAGCAGCCAAGAATCCATCGGGGGCTATGGCTACACCTTC. Translating it yields CASSQESIGGYGYTF.

The genes are TRBV6-6 and TRBJ1-2; a possible D gene is TRBD1 (6 bases). The length of the CDR3 is 14 residues. Germline V lookup: CDR1 MNHNY, CDR2 SVGAGI (reference sequence). Trimming left V 0 bases short and J 8 bases short, with 13 bases between. The CDR3 spells CASSYSGGHEGYTF. The CDR3 coding sequence is TGTGCCAGCAGTTACTCGGGGGGGCATGAGGGCTACACCTTC.

The chain combines TRBV7-2 with TRBJ1-3, with D possibly being TRBD1 (5 bases). The CDR3 totals 16 residues. Trimming shortened V by 1 base and J by 3 bases, and 13 bases separated the two germline ends. The V gene's germline CDR1 is SGHTA and CDR2 FQGNSA. The DNA for the CDR3 is TGTGCCAGCAGCTTAGAGTTGCAGGGTTTTGGAAACACCATATATTTT. The encoded protein is CASSLELQGFGNTIYF.

V and J are TRBV10-1 and TRBJ1-6; D not resolved. This CDR3 is built from 13 residues. Germline V gene lookup returns CDR1 WNHNN and CDR2 SYGVQD (reference sequence). Deletions cut 5 bases from V and 8 bases from J, with 10 bases between. The CDR3 DNA is TGCGCCAGCAGTCTCCAGCGGGATTCACCCCTCCACTTT. It codes for CASSLQRDSPLHF.

The chain recombines TRBV5-1 with TRBJ1-3; D is ambiguous. V was trimmed by 0 bases and J by 3 bases, leaving 10 bases between them. The germline V gene has CDR1 SGHRS and CDR2 YFSETQ. The CDR3 is 15 amino acids. CDR3 in amino acids: CASSLGSSGGNTIYF. CDR3 DNA: TGCGCCAGCAGCTTGGGTAGCAGTGGTGGAAACACCATATATTTT. Complete variable domain (other parts from reference TRBV5-1 and TRBJ1-3): KAGVTQTPRYLIKTRGQQVTLSCSPISGHRSVSWYQQTPGQGLQFLFEYFSETQRNKGNFPGRFSGRQFSNSRSEMNVSTLELGDSALYLCASSLGSSGGNTIYFGEGSWLTVV.

This sequence joins TRBV4-2 and TRBJ2-5, with 10 bases fitting TRBD2. With 0 bases clipped from V and 2 bases from J, the junction kept 3 bases outside the gene matches. CDR1 LGHNA and CDR2 YNFKEQ come from the germline V gene. This CDR3 contains 16 residues. The CDR3 DNA reads TGTGCCAGCAGCCAAGAGAAAGCGGGGGGGCAAGAGACCCAGTACTTC. Its translation: CASSQEKAGGQETQYF.

The V gene is TRBV21-1, the J gene TRBJ1-6. TRBV21-1 is shown as a pseudogene. The CDR3 length is 17 residues. The CDR3 here is CAPPRGEVPNNPSPLHF. CDR3 sequence (DNA): TGTGCCCCCCCACGGGGGGAGGTTCCAAATAATCCTTCACCCCTCCACTTT.

The CDR3 DNA sequence: TGTGCCAGCAGCCCTACCCCCCCGTCTACCCGGACCTATGGCTACACCTTC. Its protein is CASSPTPPSTRTYGYTF. This chain joins TRBV7-2 and TRBJ1-2; no clear D. The CDR3 runs to 17 residues. Germline-derived CDR1 and CDR2 are SGHTA and FQGNSA. Trimming removed 5 bases at V and 4 bases at J, with 23 bases between.

With respect to this clone: Other DNA sequences from this sample encode an identical CDR3 as well. The CDR3 DNA reads TGTGCCAGCTCACCCTCTAACTATGGCTACACCTTC. Amino acid sequence: CASSPSNYGYTF. This rearrangement joins TRBV18 to TRBJ1-2; D uncertain. Germline V gene lookup returns CDR1 KGHSH and CDR2 LQKENI. The germline V and J ends were trimmed by 3 bases and 0 bases, with 2 bases remaining between them. This CDR3 region has 12 residues.

The genes are TRBV9 and TRBJ1-5; D gene ambiguous. The CDR3 loop spans 15 amino acids. The germline gives CDR1 SGDLS, CDR2 YYNGEE. The V end lost 3 bases, the J end lost 5 bases, and 15 bases lay between the germline ends. The CDR3 loop is CASSATAGRYQPQHF. In nucleotides, the CDR3 is TGTGCCAGCAGCGCTACAGCGGGCCGTTATCAGCCCCAGCATTTT.

In regard to this clone: Since the CDR3 does not end with the conserved phenylalanine or tryptophan, this likely comes from a read error. The DNA is omitted, as the CDR3 cannot be located on it reliably, and the CDR3 follows TCRdb's listing. J is TRBJ2-3 and V is TRBV21-1; TRBD2, the D gene given by the table, was not confirmed from the DNA. TRBV21-1 is reported as a pseudogene. The CDR3 extends over 13 residues, inclusive of both ends. This CDR3 is CASSAAIWRGPYP.

The V and J genes are TRBV27 and TRBJ2-1; 13 nucleotides align to TRBD2. The germline gives CDR1 MNHEY, CDR2 SMNVEV (reference sequence). With V trimmed by 6 bases and J by 6 bases, 8 bases remained unmatched. The CDR3 totals 16 residues. The CDR3 is CASRLAGGQGLNEQFF. The CDR3 DNA reads as TGTGCCAGCAGACTAGCGGGGGGGCAGGGACTCAATGAGCAGTTCTTC.

This clone was seen a single time. The chain links TRBV27 to TRBJ1-2, with a tentative D call TRBD1 (5 bases). Germline CDR1 is MNHEY and CDR2 is SMNVEV (reference sequence). The length of the CDR3 is 13 residues. The V end lost 5 bases, the J end lost 8 bases, and 15 bases lay between the germline ends. CDR3: CASSPRGLGGYTF. CDR3 DNA: TGTGCCAGCAGTCCTCGGGGGTTGGGAGGCTACACCTTC.

The chain carries TRBV5-1 and TRBJ1-1; D gene uncertain. V lost 0 bases, J lost 0 bases, and 12 bases lay in between. CDR3 size: 16 residues. CDR1 is SGHRS and CDR2 is YFSETQ in the germline V gene. CDR3 in amino acids: CASSLAGRGMNTEAFF. The CDR3 DNA sequence: TGCGCCAGCAGCTTGGCCGGGCGGGGAATGAACACTGAAGCTTTCTTT.

The chain has TRBV3-1 (or the pseudogene TRBV3-2) and TRBJ1-1; D is undetermined. CDR1 is LGHDT and CDR2 is YNNKEL in the germline V gene (reference sequence). V lost 2 bases and J 3 bases, leaving 4 bases between the germline ends. The CDR3 extends over 12 amino acids. The CDR3 DNA sequence: TGTGCCAGCAGCCAAAGGGACACTGAAGCTTTCTTT. Translated, it gives CASSQRDTEAFF.

The chain links TRBV5-6 to TRBJ2-1; 12 bases are shared with TRBD2. V was pared by 1 base and J by 6 bases, with 2 bases of the junction left unmatched. Per the germline V gene, CDR1 is SGHDT and CDR2 is YYEEEE. The CDR3 spans 15 residues. DNA of the CDR3: TGTGCCAGCAGCTTGTTACTAGCGGGGGGCAATGAGCAGTTCTTC. Its translation: CASSLLLAGGNEQFF.